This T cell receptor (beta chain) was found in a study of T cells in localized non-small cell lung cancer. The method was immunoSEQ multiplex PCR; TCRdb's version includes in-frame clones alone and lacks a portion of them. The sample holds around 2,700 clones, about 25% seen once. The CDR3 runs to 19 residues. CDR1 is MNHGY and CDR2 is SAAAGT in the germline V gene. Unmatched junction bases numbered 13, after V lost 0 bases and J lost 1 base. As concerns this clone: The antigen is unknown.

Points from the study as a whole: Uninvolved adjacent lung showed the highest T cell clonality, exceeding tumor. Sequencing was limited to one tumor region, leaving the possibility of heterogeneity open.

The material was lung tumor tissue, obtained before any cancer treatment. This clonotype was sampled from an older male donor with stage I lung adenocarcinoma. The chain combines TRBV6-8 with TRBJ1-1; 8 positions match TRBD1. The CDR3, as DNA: TGTGCCAGCAGTTACTCGTTTCGGATTGCACAGGGGGGGAACACTGAAGCTTTCTTT. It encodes CASSYSFRIAQGGNTEAFF.